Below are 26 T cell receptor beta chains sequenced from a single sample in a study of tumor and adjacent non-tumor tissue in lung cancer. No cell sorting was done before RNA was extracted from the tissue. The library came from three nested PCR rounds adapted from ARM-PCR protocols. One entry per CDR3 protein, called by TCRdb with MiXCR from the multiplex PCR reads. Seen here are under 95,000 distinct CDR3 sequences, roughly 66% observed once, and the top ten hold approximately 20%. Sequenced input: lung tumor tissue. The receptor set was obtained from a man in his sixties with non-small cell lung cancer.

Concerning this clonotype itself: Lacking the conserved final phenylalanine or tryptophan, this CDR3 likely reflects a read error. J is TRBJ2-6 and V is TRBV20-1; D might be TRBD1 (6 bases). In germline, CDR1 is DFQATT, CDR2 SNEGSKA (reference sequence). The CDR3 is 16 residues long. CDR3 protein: CSASNWGPSGTNVLTL. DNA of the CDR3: TGCAGTGCTTCCAATTGGGGGCCCTCTGGGACCAACGTCCTGACTTTA.

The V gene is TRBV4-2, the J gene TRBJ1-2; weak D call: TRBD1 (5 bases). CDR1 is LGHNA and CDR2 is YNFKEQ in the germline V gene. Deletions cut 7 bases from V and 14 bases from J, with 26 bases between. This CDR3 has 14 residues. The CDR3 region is CASTALGGNYGHTF. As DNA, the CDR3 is TGTGCCAGCACCGCTCTCGGGGGAAACTATGGCCATACCTTC.

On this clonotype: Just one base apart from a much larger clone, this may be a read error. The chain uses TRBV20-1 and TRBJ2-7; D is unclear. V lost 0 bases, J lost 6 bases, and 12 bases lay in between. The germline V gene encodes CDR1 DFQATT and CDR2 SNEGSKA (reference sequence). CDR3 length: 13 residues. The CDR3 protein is CSAREVGYVEQYF. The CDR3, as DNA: TGCAGTGCTAGAGAAGTCGGTTACGTCGAGCAGTACTTC.

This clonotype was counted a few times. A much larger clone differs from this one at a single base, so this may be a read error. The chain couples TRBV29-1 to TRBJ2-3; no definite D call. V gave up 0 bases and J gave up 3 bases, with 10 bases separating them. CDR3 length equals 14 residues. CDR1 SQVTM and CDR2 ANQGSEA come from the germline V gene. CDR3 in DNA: TGCAGCGTTGAAGATTTAGAGGCAACAGATACGCAGTATTTT. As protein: CSVEDLEATDTQYF.

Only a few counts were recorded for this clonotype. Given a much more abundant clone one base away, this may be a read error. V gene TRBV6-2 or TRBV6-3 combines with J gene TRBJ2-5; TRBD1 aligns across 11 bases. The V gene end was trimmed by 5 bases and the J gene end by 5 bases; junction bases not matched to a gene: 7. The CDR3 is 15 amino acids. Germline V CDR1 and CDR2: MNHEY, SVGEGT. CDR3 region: CASSPGTGGSETQYF. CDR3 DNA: TGTGCCAGCAGTCCCGGGACAGGGGGGAGTGAGACCCAGTACTTC.

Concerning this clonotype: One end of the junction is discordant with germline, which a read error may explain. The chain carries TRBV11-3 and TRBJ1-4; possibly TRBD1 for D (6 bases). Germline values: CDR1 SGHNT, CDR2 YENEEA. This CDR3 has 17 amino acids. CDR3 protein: CANSLGDRSLTNEILFF. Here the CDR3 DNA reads TGTGCTAACAGCTTAGGAGACAGGTCGTTGACTAATGAAATACTGTTTTTT.

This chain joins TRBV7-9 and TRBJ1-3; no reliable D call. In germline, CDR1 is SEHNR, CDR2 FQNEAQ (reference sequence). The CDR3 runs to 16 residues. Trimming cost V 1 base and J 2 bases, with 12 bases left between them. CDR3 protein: CASSLEPGWAGNTIYF. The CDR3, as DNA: TGTGCCAGCAGCTTAGAGCCGGGTTGGGCTGGAAACACCATATATTTT.

The CDR3 bases are TGTGCCAGCAGTTACGCGGGGGGCGGATGTAGCAATCAGCCCCAGCATTTT. Translated: CASSYAGGGCSNQPQHF. The chain combines TRBV6-6 with TRBJ1-5, with D perhaps matching TRBD1 (6 bases). The germline V and J ends were trimmed by 2 bases and 0 bases, with 14 bases remaining between them. Germline V lookup: CDR1 MNHNY, CDR2 SVGAGI (reference sequence). This CDR3 contains 17 residues.

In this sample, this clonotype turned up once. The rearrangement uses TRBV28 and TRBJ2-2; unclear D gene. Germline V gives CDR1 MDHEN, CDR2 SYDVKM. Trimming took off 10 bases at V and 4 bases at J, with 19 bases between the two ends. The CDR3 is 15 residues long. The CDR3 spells CANTSYSDLTGELFF. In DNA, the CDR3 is TGTGCCAACACCTCATACAGCGATCTCACCGGGGAGCTGTTTTTT.

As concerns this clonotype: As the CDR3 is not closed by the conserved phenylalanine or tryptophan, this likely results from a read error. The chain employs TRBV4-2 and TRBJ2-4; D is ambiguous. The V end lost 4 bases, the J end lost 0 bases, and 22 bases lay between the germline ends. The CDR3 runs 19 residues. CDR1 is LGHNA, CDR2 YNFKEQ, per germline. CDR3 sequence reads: CASSRAQAIGSLAKNIQYI. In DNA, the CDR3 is TGTGCCAGCAGCCGAGCGCAGGCTATCGGATCGTTAGCCAAAAACATTCAGTACATC.

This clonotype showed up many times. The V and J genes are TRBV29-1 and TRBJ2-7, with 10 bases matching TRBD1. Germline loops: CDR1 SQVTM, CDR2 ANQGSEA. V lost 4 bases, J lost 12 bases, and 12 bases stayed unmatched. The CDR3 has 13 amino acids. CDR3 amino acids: CSVALRGGTGVYF. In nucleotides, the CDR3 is TGCAGCGTTGCCCTTCGGGGAGGGACAGGGGTGTACTTC.

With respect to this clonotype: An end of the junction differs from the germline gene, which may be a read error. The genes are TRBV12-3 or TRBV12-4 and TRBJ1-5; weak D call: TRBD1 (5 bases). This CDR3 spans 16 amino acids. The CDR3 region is CASGLAPGGSNQHQHF. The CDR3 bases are TGTGCCAGCGGTTTAGCCCCGGGGGGTAGCAATCAGCACCAGCATTTT.

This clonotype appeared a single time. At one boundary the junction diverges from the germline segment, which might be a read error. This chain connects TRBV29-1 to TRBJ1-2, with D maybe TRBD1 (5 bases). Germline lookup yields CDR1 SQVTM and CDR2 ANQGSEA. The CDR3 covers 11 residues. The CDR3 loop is CSVGQNYGCAF. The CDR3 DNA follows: TGCAGCGTTGGACAGAACTATGGCTGCGCCTTC.

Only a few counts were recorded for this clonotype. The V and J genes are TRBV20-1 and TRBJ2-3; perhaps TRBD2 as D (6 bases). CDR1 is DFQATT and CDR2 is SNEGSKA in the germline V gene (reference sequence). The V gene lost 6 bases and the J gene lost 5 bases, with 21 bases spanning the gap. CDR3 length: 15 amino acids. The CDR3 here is CSAERLGAGEDTQYF. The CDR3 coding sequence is TGCAGTGCCGAGCGACTAGGGGCCGGGGAAGATACGCAGTATTTT.

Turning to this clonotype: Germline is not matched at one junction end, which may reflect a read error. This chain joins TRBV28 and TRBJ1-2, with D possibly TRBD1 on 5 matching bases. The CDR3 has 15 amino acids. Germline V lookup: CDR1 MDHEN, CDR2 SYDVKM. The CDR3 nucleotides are TGTACCAGCAGTTTAGGGGCCCCATTTGTCGAGGGCTACACCTTC. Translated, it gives CTSSLGAPFVEGYTF.

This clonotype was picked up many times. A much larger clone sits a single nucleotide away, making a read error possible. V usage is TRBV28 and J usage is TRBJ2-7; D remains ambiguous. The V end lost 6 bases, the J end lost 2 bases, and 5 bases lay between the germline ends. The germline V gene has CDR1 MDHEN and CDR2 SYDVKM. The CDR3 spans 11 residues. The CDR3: CASSTPYEQYF. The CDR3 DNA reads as TGTGCCAGCAGCACCCCCTACGAGCAGTACTTC.

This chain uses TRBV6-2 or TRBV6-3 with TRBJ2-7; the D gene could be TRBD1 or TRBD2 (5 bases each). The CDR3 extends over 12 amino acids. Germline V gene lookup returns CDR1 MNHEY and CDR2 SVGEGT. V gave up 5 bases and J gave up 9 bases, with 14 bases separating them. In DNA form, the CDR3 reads TGTGCCAGCAGTACGGGACCCCCTGGGCAGTACTTC. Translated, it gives CASSTGPPGQYF.

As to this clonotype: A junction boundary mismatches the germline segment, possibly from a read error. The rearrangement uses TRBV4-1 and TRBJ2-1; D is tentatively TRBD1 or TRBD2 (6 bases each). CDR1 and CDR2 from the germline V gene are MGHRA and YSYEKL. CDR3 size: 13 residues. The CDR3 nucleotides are TGTGCCAGCAGCCAAGGGGGGTACAATGGGCAGTTCTTC. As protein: CASSQGGYNGQFF.

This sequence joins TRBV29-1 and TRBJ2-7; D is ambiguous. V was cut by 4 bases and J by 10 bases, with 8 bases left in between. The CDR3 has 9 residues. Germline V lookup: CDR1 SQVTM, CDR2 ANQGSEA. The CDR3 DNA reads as TGCAGCGTTGGATACAAACAGTACTTC. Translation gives CSVGYKQYF.

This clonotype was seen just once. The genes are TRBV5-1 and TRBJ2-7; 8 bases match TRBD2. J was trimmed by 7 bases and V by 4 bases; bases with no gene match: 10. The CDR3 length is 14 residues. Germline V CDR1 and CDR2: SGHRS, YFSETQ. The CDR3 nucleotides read TGCGCCAGCAGCCCGGGACTAGTGGGACGTGAGCAGTACTTC. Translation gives CASSPGLVGREQYF.

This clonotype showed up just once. The CDR3 is CNVYKLAGGQFVYEQYF. The CDR3 DNA reads as TGCAATGTTTATAAACTAGCGGGAGGGCAGTTCGTATACGAGCAGTACTTC. This chain links TRBV20-1 with TRBJ2-7; the match to TRBD2 covers 13 bases. The V gene's germline CDR1 is DFQATT and CDR2 SNEGSKA (reference sequence). The CDR3 has 17 amino acids.

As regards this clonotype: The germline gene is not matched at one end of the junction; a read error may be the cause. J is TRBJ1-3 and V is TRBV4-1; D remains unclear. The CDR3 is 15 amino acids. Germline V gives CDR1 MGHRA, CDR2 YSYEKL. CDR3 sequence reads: CANSQSSEIGNTIYF. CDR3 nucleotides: TGCGCCAACAGCCAGTCCTCAGAGATTGGGAACACCATATATTTT.

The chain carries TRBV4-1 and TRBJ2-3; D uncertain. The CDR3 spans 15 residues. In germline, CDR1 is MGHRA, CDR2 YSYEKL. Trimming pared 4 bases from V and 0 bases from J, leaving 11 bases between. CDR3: CASSLLTVSTDTQYF. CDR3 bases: TGCGCCAGCAGCCTACTAACTGTGAGCACAGATACGCAGTATTTT.

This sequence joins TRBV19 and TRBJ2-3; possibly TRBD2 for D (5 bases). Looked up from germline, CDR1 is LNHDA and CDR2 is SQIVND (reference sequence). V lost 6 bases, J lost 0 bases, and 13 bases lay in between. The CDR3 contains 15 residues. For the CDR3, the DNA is TGTGCCAGTAGCCATCTTGGCGGGAGCACAGATACGCAGTATTTT. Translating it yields CASSHLGGSTDTQYF.

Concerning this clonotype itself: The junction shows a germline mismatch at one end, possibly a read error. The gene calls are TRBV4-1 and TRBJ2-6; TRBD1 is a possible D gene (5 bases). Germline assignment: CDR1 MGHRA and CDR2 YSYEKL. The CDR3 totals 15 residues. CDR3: CACCQEGSGANVLAF. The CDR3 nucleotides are TGCGCCTGCTGCCAAGAAGGGTCTGGGGCCAACGTCCTGGCTTTC.

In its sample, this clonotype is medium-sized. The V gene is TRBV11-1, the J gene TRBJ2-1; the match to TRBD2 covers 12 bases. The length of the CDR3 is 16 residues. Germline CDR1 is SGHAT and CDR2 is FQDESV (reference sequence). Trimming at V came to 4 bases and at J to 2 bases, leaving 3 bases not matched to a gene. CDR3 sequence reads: CASSSTSGSTYNEQFF. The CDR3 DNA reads TGTGCCAGCAGCTCGACTAGCGGGAGTACCTACAATGAGCAGTTCTTC.